One T cell receptor beta chain is described in this entry. No antigen is known for it. The data were taken from a study of T cells expressing NK-cell markers. Overall study: In sorted CD3+CD56+NKG2C+, CD3+CD56+NKG2C- and CD3+CD56-NKG2C+ T cells, TCR beta repertoires were obtained. HCMV seropositivity marked most of the eight sequenced donors; one was seronegative.

TCRdb re-analyzed the 5' RACE reads; it lists each CDR3 protein once, without DNA. The sample data list 3,000 to 4,000 distinct CDR3 sequences. Findings and limits, study-wide: Researchers report these clonotypes also headed the CD3+CD56-NKG2C+ fraction in a few donors.

Per the germline V gene, CDR1 is MNHEY and CDR2 is SMNVEV (reference sequence). The CDR3 consists of 13 residues. The sample consisted of blood T cells: a sorted CD56 or NKG2C T cell subset, CD4+ or CD8+ T cells, or bulk PBMC T cells (not recorded which). This clonotype was sampled from a man aged 18-75 years in good health. V gene TRBV27 combines with J gene TRBJ2-7; as DNA is missing, the TRBD2 call by TCRdb cannot be tested. This chain's CDR3 is CASSPGLPYEQYF.